This TCR beta chain stems from a study of beta chain features in type 1 diabetes. Findings of the study overall: Moderately but significantly shorter TCRB CDR3s were found in Type 1 diabetes patients in all four CD4+ subsets.

Unmatched junction bases numbered 15, after V lost 4 bases and J lost 10 bases. The germline V gene encodes CDR1 SGHNT and CDR2 YYREEE (reference sequence). This CDR3 is built from 16 residues. Regarding this clone: What it recognizes is unknown.

Sorted CD4+ subsets: naive, central memory, regulatory, stem cell-like memory (CD45RO/CCR7/CD25/CD127/CD95/CD27 panel). Since all of the isolated RNA was reverse transcribed, expressed TCRB transcripts were what got sequenced. Profiling relied on immunoSEQ multiplex PCR, and the TCRdb table lists in-frame clones only, not all of them. The repertoire consists of about half a million clones, with over 10% occurring once and the leading ten covering less than 0.06%. The chain links TRBV5-4 to TRBJ1-4, with 8 positions matching TRBD1. Sample: naive CD4+ T cells from blood. The TCR originated in a woman younger than 30 in good health. The CDR3, as DNA: TGTGCCAGCAGCCAAGGAACCGGGACAGGACTAGTAAAACTGTTTTTT. Translated, it gives CASSQGTGTGLVKLFF. The complete variable domain, with remaining parts taken from reference TRBV5-4 and TRBJ1-4, reads ETGVTQSPTHLIKTRGQQVTLRCSSQSGHNTVSWYQQALGQGPQFIFQYYREEENGRGNFPPRFSGLQFPNYSSELNVNALELDDSALYLCASSQGTGTGLVKLFFGSGTQLSVL.